This TCR beta chain came from a study of beta chain features in type 1 diabetes. In the study overall: Sorted cells numbering some 110,000,000 were examined across all samples.

Losses at the gene ends were 5 bases for V and 7 bases for J; bases not matched to a gene: 9. Germline assignment: CDR1 SEHNR and CDR2 FQNEAQ (reference sequence). This CDR3 is 14 amino acids long. Expressed TCRB transcripts were sequenced because the entire RNA isolate underwent reverse transcription. This table comes from immunoSEQ multiplex PCR, and its TCRdb copy is limited to in-frame clones, with some not included. The sample holds over 40,000 clones, roughly 68% seen once. Study-wide results and limits: Significant though moderate, a shortening of TCRB CDR3s appeared in all four CD4+ subsets of Type 1 diabetes patients. More deletions and fewer insertions at VDJ junctions were seen in type 1 diabetes patients.

As regards this clone: The antigen remains undetermined.

CD45RO/CCR7/CD25/CD127/CD95/CD27 staining was used to isolate CD4+ naive, central memory, regulatory and stem cell-like memory cells by sorting. This clonotype was obtained from a woman aged 18 to 35 with type 1 diabetes. The specimen sequenced was Tregs from blood. The gene calls are TRBV7-9 and TRBJ2-7; 9 bases align to TRBD1. Written as DNA, the CDR3 is TGTGCCAGCAGCCGGACAGGGGTTACTGGAGAGCAGTACTTC. Amino acids: CASSRTGVTGEQYF.